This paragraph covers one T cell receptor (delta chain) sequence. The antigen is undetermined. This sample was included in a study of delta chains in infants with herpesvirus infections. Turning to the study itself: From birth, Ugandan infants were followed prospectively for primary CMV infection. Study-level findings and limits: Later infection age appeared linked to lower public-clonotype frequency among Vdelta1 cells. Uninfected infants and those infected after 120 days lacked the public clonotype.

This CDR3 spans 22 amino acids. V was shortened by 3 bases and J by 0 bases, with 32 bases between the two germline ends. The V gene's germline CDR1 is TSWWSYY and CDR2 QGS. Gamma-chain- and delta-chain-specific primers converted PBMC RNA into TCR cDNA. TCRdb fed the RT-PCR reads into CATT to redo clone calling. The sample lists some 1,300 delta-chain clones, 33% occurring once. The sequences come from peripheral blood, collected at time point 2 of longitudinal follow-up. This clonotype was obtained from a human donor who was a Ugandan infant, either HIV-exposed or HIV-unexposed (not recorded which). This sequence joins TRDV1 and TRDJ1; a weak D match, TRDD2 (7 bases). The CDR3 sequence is CALGDQGIGLSYLGVHTDKLIF. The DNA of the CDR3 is TGTGCTCTTGGGGATCAAGGAATAGGGCTTTCCTACTTGGGGGTTCACACCGATAAACTCATCTTT.